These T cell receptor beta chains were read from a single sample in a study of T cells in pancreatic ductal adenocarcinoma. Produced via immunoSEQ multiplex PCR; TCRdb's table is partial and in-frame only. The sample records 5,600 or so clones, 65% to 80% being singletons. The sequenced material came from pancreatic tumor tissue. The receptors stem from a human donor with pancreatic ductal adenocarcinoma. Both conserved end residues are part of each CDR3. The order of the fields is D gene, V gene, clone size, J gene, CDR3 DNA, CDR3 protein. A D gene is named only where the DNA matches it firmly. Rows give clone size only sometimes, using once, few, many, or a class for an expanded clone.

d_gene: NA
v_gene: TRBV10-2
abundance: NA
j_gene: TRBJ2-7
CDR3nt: TGCGCCAGCAGTGCGGACTTCCCCCATGCTGCTCGGGGCGAGCAGTACTTC
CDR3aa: CASSADFPHAARGEQYF

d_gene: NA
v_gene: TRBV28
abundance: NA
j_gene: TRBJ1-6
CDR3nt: TGTGCCAGCAGCCGGGACTTTGCCGGGAATTCACCCCTCCACTTT
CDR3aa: CASSRDFAGNSPLHF

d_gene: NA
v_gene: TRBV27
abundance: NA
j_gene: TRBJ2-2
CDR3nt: TGTGCCAGCAGCCGGACAGCTAACACCGGGGAGCTGTTTTTT
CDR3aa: CASSRTANTGELFF

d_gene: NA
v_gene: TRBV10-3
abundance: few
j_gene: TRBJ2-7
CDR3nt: TGTGCCATCAGTGAGTCTAACTACGAGCAGTACTTC
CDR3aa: CAISESNYEQYF

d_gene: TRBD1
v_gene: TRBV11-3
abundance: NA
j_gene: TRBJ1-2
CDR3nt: TGTGCCAGCAGCCCTACACAGGGGAATGGCTACACCTTC
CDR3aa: CASSPTQGNGYTF

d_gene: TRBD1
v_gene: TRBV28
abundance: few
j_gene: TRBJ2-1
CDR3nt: TGTGCCAGCAGCAACCGGGACAGGAGTTCCAATGAGCAGTTCTTC
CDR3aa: CASSNRDRSSNEQFF

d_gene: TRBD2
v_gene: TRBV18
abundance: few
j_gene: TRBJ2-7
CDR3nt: TGTGCCAGCTCCGCGGGAGCCCTCTCCTACGAGCAGTACTTC
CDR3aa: CASSAGALSYEQYF

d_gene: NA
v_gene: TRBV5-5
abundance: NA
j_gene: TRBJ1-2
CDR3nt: TGTGCCAGCAGCTCGTCAACAGGGAACTATGGCTACACCTTC
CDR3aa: CASSSSTGNYGYTF

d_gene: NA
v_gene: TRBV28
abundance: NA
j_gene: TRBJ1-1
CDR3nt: TGTGCCAGCGACCGTCTTTGGGGCAGAACTTCTGAAGCTTTCTTT
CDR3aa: CASDRLWGRTSEAFF

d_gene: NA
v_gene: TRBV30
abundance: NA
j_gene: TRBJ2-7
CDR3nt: TGTGCCTGGAGATCTGGGGCGGTTACCTACGAGCAGTACTTC
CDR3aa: CAWRSGAVTYEQYF

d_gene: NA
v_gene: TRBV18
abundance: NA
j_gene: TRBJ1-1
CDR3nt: TGTGCCAGCTCGCGGGAGTTTCATACCTTGAACACTGAAGCTTTCTTT
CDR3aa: CASSREFHTLNTEAFF

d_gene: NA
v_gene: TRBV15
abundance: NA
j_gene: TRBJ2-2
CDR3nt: TGTGCCACCAGCAGAGATCGGGGTAGCGCGAACACCGGGGAGCTGTTTTTT
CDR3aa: CATSRDRGSANTGELFF

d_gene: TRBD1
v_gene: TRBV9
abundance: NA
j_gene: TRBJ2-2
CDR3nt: TGTGCCAGCAGCGATACCAGGGGGAGCGACACCGGGGAGCTGTTTTTT
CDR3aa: CASSDTRGSDTGELFF

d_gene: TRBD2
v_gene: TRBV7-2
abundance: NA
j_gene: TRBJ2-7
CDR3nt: TGTGCCAGCAGCTTAAGAGTTAGCGGGGGTCGTTACGAGCAGTACTTC
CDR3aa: CASSLRVSGGRYEQYF

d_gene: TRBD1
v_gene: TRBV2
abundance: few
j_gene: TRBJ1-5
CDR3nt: TGTGCCAGCAGTGGGCAGGGGGCTAGTCAGCCCCAGCATTTT
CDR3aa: CASSGQGASQPQHF

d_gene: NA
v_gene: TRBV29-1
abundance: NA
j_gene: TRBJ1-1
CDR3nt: TGCAGCGCAGACGGACAGTTGAACACTGAAGCTTTCTTT
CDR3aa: CSADGQLNTEAFF

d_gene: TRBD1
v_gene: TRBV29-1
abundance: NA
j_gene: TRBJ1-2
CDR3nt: TGCAGCGTTGAGGTTACAGGGGGCAGGGGCTACACCTTC
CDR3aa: CSVEVTGGRGYTF

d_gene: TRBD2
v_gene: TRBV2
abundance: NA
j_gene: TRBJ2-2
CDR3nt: TGTGCCAGCAGTCCCGGGGGGACGACCGGGGAGCTGTTTTTT
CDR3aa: CASSPGGTTGELFF

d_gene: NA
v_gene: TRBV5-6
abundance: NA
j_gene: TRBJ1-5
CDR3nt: TGTGCCGCCCTGGGGGAGGGGCAGGGCAATCAGCCCCAGCATTTT
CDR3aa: CAALGEGQGNQPQHF

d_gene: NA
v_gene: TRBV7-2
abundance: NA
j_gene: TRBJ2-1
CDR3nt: TGTGCCAGCAGCCCCCTGGTCAGCAATGAGCAGTTCTTC
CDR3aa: CASSPLVSNEQFF

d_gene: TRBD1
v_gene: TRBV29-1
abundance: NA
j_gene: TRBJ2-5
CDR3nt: TGCAGCGCCAAGGACAGGGGAGCAGAGACCCAGTACTTC
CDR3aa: CSAKDRGAETQYF

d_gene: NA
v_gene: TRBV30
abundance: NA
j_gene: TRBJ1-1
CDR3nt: TGTGCCTGGAGTGTATTGGGGTTTGGGGCATCCAAGAACACTGAAGCTTTCTTT
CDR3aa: CAWSVLGFGASKNTEAFF

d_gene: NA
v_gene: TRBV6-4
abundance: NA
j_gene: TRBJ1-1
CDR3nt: TGTGCCAGCAGTGACTTAGGGGGGGGGAGGATCACTGAAGCTTTCTTT
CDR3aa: CASSDLGGGRITEAFF

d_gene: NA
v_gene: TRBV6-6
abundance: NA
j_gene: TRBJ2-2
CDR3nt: TGTGCCAGCAGTTATAGCACCGGGGAGCTGTTTTTT
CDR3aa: CASSYSTGELFF

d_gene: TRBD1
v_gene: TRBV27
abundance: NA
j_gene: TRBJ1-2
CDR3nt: TGTGCCAGCGGGGATGATACAGGGGGCAAAGCTAACTATGGCTACACCTTC
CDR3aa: CASGDDTGGKANYGYTF

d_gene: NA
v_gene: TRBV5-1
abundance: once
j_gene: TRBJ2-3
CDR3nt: TGCGCCAGCAGCTTATATGTAAGTGGGGGCCGCACAGATACGCAGTATTTT
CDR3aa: CASSLYVSGGRTDTQYF

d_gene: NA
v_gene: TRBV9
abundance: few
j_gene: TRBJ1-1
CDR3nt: TGTGCCAGCAGCGCAGTGGACAGGAACACTGAAGCTTTCTTT
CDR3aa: CASSAVDRNTEAFF

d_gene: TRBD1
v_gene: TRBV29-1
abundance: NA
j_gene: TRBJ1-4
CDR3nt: TGCAGCGCCGGGACAGGGAGGGAAAGTGAAAAACTGTTTTTT
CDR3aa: CSAGTGRESEKLFF

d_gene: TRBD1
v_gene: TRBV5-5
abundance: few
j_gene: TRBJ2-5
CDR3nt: TGTGCCAGCAGCTTGGCCCCAGCAGGGGGCAGGGAGACCCAGTACTTC
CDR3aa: CASSLAPAGGRETQYF

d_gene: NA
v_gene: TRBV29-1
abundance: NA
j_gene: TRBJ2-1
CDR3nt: TGCAGCGTTGACGGGCAGGGCTTAGTGGGTAATGAGCAGTTCTTC
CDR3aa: CSVDGQGLVGNEQFF

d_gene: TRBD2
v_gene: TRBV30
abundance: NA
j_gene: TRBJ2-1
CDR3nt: TGTGCCTGGCGTGTTGGGGCGGGGGACAATGAGCAGTTCTTC
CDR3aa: CAWRVGAGDNEQFF

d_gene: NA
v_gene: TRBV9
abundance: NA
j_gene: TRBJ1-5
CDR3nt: TGTGCCAGCAGCGTGGGTAGCGGGCCCCAGCATTTT
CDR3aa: CASSVGSGPQHF

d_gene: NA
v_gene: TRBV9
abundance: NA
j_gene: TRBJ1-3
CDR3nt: TGTGCCAGCAGCTTTGGACAGAGCTCTGGAAACACCATATATTTT
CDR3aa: CASSFGQSSGNTIYF

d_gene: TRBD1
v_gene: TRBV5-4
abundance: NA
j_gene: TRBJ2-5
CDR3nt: TGTGCCAGCAGCTTGACCGGGACAGACGCCAGAGAGACCCAGTACTTC
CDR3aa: CASSLTGTDARETQYF

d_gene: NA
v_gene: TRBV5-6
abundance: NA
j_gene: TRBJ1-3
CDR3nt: TGTGCCAGCAGCTGGGGAGCGGGGTCTGGAAACACCATATATTTT
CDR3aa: CASSWGAGSGNTIYF

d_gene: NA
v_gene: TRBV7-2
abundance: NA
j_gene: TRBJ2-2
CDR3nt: TGTGCCAGCAGCTTTTCTATAGGGGTGGAGCTGTTTTTT
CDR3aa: CASSFSIGVELFF

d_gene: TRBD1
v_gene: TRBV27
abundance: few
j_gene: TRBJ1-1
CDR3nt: TGTGCCAGCAGACAGGGGGGCGAGGGGCGCACTGAAGCTTTCTTT
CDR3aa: CASRQGGEGRTEAFF

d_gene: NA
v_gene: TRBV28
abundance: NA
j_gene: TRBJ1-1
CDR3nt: TGTGCCAGCAGTGAGCAGGTGAACACTGAAGCTTTCTTT
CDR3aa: CASSEQVNTEAFF

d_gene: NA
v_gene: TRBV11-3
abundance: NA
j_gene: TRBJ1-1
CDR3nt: TGTGCCAGCAGCTCAGCCACAGGTAACACTGAAGCTTTCTTT
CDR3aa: CASSSATGNTEAFF

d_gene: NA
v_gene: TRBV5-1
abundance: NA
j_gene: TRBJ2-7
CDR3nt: TGCGCCAGCAGCTCGAACAGGATTCTCTACGAGCAGTACTTC
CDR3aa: CASSSNRILYEQYF

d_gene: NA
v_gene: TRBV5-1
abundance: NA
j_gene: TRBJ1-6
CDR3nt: TGCGCCAGCAGCTTGGGAGGCAGGGTGAATAATTCACCCCTCCACTTT
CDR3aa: CASSLGGRVNNSPLHF

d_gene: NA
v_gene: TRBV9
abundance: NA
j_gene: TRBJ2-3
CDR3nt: TGTGCCAGCAGCGGGGGGCCCACCCACACAGATACGCAGTATTTT
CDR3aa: CASSGGPTHTDTQYF

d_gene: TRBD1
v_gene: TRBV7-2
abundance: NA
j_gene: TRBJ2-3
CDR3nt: TGTGCCAGCAGCTTCCGTGGACAGGCCACAGATACGCAGTATTTT
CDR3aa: CASSFRGQATDTQYF

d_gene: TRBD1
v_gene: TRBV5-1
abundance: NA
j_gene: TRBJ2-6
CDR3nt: TGCGCCAGCGGCGGACAGGCTGGGGCCAACGTCCTGACTTTC
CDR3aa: CASGGQAGANVLTF

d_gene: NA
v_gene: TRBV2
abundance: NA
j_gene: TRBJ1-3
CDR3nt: TGTGCCAGCAGTAAGGACAGCCTCTCTGGAAACACCATATATTTT
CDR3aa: CASSKDSLSGNTIYF

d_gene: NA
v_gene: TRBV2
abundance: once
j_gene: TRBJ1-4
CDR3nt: TGTGCCAGCAGTTACACAGGGAAGGAGAATGAAAAACTGTTTTTT
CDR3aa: CASSYTGKENEKLFF

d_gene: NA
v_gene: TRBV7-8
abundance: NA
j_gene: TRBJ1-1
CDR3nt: TGTGCCAGCAGCTTTGGACAGCTGAACACTGAAGCTTTCTTT
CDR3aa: CASSFGQLNTEAFF

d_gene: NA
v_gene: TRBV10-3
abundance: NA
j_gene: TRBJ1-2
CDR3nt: TGTGCCATCAGTGAGTTGGGGGAGGATGGCTACACCTTC
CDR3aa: CAISELGEDGYTF

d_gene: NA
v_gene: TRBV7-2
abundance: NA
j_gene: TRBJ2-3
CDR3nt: TGTGCCAGCAGCTTAGGTTGGACACGTCCCACAGATACGCAGTATTTT
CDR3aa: CASSLGWTRPTDTQYF

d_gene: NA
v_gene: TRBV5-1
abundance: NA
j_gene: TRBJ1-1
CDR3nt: TGCGCCAGCAGCTTGGGTCCAGGGCTGAACACTGAAGCTTTCTTT
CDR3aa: CASSLGPGLNTEAFF

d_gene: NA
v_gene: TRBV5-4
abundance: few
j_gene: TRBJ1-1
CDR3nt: TGTGCCAGCAGCTTGCAAAACACTGAAGCTTTCTTT
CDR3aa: CASSLQNTEAFF

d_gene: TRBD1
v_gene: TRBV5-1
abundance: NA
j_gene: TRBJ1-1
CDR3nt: TGCGCCAGCAGAGGACAGGGGGCGCGGGACACTGAAGCTTTCTTT
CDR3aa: CASRGQGARDTEAFF

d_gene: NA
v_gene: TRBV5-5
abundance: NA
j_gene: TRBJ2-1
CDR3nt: TGTGCCAGCAGCTTCTGGGTCACAGGGAATGAGCAGTTCTTC
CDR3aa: CASSFWVTGNEQFF

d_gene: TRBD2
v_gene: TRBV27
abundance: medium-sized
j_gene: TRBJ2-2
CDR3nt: TGTGCCAGCAGTTTAGGAGCGGGGGGGCTGACCGGGGAGCTGTTTTTT
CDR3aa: CASSLGAGGLTGELFF

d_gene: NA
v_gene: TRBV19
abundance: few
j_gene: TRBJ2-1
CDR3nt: TGTGCCAGTAGTATGAGGGGGACCTACAATGAGCAGTTCTTC
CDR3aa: CASSMRGTYNEQFF